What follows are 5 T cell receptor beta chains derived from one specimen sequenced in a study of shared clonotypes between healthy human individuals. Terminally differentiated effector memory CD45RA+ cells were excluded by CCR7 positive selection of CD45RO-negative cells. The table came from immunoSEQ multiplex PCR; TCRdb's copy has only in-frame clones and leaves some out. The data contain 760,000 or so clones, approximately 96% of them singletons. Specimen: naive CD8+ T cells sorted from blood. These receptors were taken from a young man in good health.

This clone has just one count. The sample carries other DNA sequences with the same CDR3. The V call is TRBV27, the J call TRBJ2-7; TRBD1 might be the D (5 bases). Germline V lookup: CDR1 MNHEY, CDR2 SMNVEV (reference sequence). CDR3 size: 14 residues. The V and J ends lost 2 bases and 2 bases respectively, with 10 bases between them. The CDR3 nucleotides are TGTGCCAGCAGTTTAGATCAGGGCGCCTACGAGCAGTACTTC. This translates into CASSLDQGAYEQYF.

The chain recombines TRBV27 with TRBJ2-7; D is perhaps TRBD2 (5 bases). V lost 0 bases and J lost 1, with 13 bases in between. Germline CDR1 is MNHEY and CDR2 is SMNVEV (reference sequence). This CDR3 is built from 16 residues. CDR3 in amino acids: CASSLSRSGLSYEQYF. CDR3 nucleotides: TGTGCCAGCAGTTTATCGAGGAGCGGCCTTTCCTACGAGCAGTACTTC.

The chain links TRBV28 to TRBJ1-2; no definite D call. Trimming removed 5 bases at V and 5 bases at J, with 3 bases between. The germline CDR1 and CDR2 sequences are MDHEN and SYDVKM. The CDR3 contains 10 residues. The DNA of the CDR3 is TGTGCCAGCAGTCGATATGGCTACACCTTC. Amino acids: CASSRYGYTF.

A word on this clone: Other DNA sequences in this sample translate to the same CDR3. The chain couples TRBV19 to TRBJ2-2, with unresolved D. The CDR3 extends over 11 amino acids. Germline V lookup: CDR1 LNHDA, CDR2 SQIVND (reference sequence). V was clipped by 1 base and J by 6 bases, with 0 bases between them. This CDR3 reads CASSIAGELFF. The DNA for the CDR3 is TGTGCCAGTAGTATAGCCGGGGAGCTGTTTTTT.

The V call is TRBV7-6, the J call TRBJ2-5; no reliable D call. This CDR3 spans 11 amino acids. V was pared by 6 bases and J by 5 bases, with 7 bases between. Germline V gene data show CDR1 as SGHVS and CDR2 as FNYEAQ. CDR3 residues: CASSSPETQYF. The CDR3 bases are TGTGCCAGCAGTTCCCCCGAGACCCAGTACTTC.